Presented here are 2 T cell receptor beta chains from one specimen sequenced in a study of blood T cell repertoires in COVID-19. Generated by immunoSEQ multiplex PCR, the TCRdb table keeps only in-frame clones and is missing some. Of 200,000 to 300,000 clones listed, just under 85% are singletons. Input material: peripheral blood. The receptors were gathered from a woman aged 60-75 years with active or convalescent COVID-19.

This chain joins TRBV28 and TRBJ1-4; D might be TRBD1 (5 bases). Germline V gene sequence: CDR1 MDHEN, CDR2 SYDVKM. V shed 3 bases and J shed 1 base, with 9 bases lying between them. The CDR3 has 15 residues. The CDR3 here is CASSFRRGTNEKLFF. DNA for the CDR3: TGTGCCAGCAGTTTCAGGAGGGGAACTAATGAAAAACTGTTTTTT.

The chain couples TRBV5-6 to TRBJ2-3; TRBD2 might be the D (6 bases). V lost 4 bases and J lost 5, with 17 bases in between. CDR3 length equals 15 residues. Germline V lookup: CDR1 SGHDT, CDR2 YYEEEE. CDR3 sequence: CASSPPGATGDTQYF. The CDR3, as DNA: TGTGCCAGCAGCCCCCCGGGAGCTACGGGAGATACGCAGTATTTT. The whole variable domain, filled in from reference TRBV5-6 and TRBJ2-3, reads DAGVTQSPTHLIKTRGQQVTLRCSPKSGHDTVSWYQQALGQGPQFIFQYYEEEERQRGNFPDRFSGHQFPNYSSELNVNALLLGDSALYLCASSPPGATGDTQYFGPGTRLTVL.